The 8 T cell receptor beta chains given below trace back to one sample, sequenced in a study of blood T cell repertoires in COVID-19. Clones were read by immunoSEQ multiplex PCR, and TCRdb kept only the in-frame ones, dropping some. The sample includes more than 55,000 clones, roughly 85% of them seen just once. Sequencing was done on a sample of peripheral blood. Receptor source: a human donor in a cohort sampled during active COVID-19.

V and J are TRBV6-6 and TRBJ2-3; 7 bases agree with TRBD1. Germline V gene sequence: CDR1 MNHNY, CDR2 SVGAGI (reference sequence). CDR3 size: 15 residues. J lost 3 bases, V lost 5 bases, and 8 bases had no gene match. The CDR3 region is CASSPGTDHTDTQYF. The CDR3 nucleotides are TGTGCCAGCAGTCCCGGGACAGACCATACAGATACGCAGTATTTT.

The chain recombines TRBV24-1 with TRBJ2-1; 9 nucleotides align to TRBD2. CDR1 KGHDR and CDR2 SFDVKD come from the germline V gene. CDR3 length equals 17 residues. The V gene end was trimmed by 3 bases and the J gene end by 1 base; junction bases not matched to a gene: 6. Here the CDR3 reads CATSDSRAGGSYNEQFF. The CDR3 DNA sequence: TGTGCCACCAGTGATAGTCGAGCGGGAGGTTCCTACAATGAGCAGTTCTTC.

The chain carries TRBV30 and TRBJ1-2; no clear D. Germline CDR1 reads GTSNPN; CDR2 reads SVGIG (reference sequence). The CDR3 consists of 12 residues. The CDR3 loop reads CAHSSLSVGYTF. The CDR3 nucleotides are TGTGCTCACTCATCTTTGAGCGTCGGCTACACCTTC.

This clone was detected only a few times. J is TRBJ2-3 and V is TRBV5-4; 7 nucleotides agree with TRBD2. V shed 4 bases, J shed 5 bases, and the junction held 10 bases outside the gene matches. Germline V gene data show CDR1 as SGHNT and CDR2 as YYREEE (reference sequence). CDR3 length: 15 amino acids. CDR3 nucleotides: TGTGCCAGCAGCCCCAGCGGGACGAATAGAGATACGCAGTATTTT. Translated: CASSPSGTNRDTQYF.

This chain links TRBV2 with TRBJ2-7, with 13 bases identical to TRBD2. Germline-derived CDR1 and CDR2 are SNHLY and FYNNEI. CDR3 length: 16 residues. Germline trimming cut 5 bases from V and 5 bases from J; bases unmatched to any gene: 9. CDR3 residues: CASSYLLGTSGNEQYF. CDR3 DNA: TGTGCCAGCAGTTACCTTCTCGGGACTAGCGGGAACGAGCAGTACTTC. The full variable domain, completed using reference TRBV2 and TRBJ2-7, is EPEVTQTPSHQVTQMGQEVILRCVPISNHLYFYWYRQILGQKVEFLVSFYNNEISEKSEIFDDQFSVERPDGSNFTLKIRSTKLEDSAMYFCASSYLLGTSGNEQYFGPGTRLTVT.

The chain uses TRBV6-4 and TRBJ2-3; 8 bases map to TRBD2. Germline loops: CDR1 MRHNA, CDR2 SNTAGT. The CDR3 runs to 16 residues. The junction had 8 bases not matched to a gene; V was cut back by 6 bases and J by 0 bases. CDR3 in DNA: TGTGCCAGCAGCCCGGGGGGGGGACGAAGCACAGATACGCAGTATTTT. Protein: CASSPGGGRSTDTQYF.

The chain has TRBV25-1 and TRBJ2-7; weak D call: TRBD2 (5 bases). In germline, CDR1 is MGHDK, CDR2 SYGVNS. This CDR3 contains 11 residues. The ends were cut back, 9 bases at V and 3 bases at J, with 9 bases in the middle. The CDR3: CASSRDYEQYF. The CDR3 bases are TGTGCCAGTTCCCGGGACTACGAGCAGTACTTC.

CDR3 protein: CASSQQTGAYSTNEKLFF. As DNA, the CDR3 is TGCGCCAGCAGCCAGCAGACAGGGGCGTACTCAACTAATGAAAAACTGTTTTTT. J is TRBJ1-4 and V is TRBV4-3, with TRBD1 identical over 8 bases. The CDR3 has 18 residues. Germline V lookup: CDR1 LGHNA, CDR2 YSLEER. Losses at the gene ends were 3 bases for V and 0 bases for J; bases not matched to a gene: 9.